These T cell receptor beta chains were read from a single sample in a study of blood T cell repertoires in COVID-19. TCRdb's copy holds only in-frame clones and misses some; the assay was immunoSEQ multiplex PCR. The repertoire holds about 66,000 clones, with about 82% as singletons. Material: peripheral blood. These receptors originate from a man in his fifties with active COVID-19. Each CDR3 is given with its conserved first and last residue. The order of the fields is clone size, V gene, D gene, J gene, CDR3 DNA, CDR3 protein. The D gene is left open where the match is weak. A row's size may be missing; if present it is once, few, many or a size class.

>NA|TRBV9|TRBD2|TRBJ2-2
TGTGCCAGCAGCGTAGCGGGAGGGGGAGCCGGGGAGCTGTTTTTT
CASSVAGGGAGELFF
>once|TRBV3-1/TRBV3-2|TRBD2|TRBJ2-3
TGTGCCAGCAGCCTAGGACAAGCGGGAGGGAATACGCAGTATTTT
CASSLGQAGGNTQYF
>NA|TRBV14|TRBD1|TRBJ2-2
TGTGCCAGCAGCCGGGACAGATACACCGGGGAGCTGTTTTTT
CASSRDRYTGELFF
>NA|TRBV7-9|TRBD2|TRBJ2-2
TGTGCCAGCAGCTTCCAACTAGCGGGGGCCCTTCACACCGGGGAGCTGTTTTTT
CASSFQLAGALHTGELFF
>NA|TRBV11-2|NA|TRBJ2-3
TGTGCCAGCAGCTTAGTATTTTCAGATACGCAGTATTTT
CASSLVFSDTQYF
>NA|TRBV29-1|NA|TRBJ1-1
TGCAGCGTTGTGAGGGACACTGAAGCTTTCTTT
CSVVRDTEAFF
>NA|TRBV5-1|NA|TRBJ1-1
TGCGCCAGCAGCTTGGCACAGACGAACACTGAAGCTTTCTTT
CASSLAQTNTEAFF
>NA|TRBV2|NA|TRBJ1-5
TGTGCCAGCCACAAAACAGGGATTCAGCCCCAGCATTTT
CASHKTGIQPQHF
>NA|TRBV12-5|TRBD2|TRBJ2-1
TGTGCTAGTGGTCGAGCGGGAGTTGAGCAGTTCTTC
CASGRAGVEQFF
>NA|TRBV5-4|TRBD1|TRBJ2-1
TGTGCCAGCAGTCTCTCCGGGACAGGGGCCTACAATGAGCAGTTCTTC
CASSLSGTGAYNEQFF
>NA|TRBV4-1|NA|TRBJ1-5
TGCGCCAGCAGCCAAGGGAGGGGAAACAATCAGCCCCAGCATTTT
CASSQGRGNNQPQHF
>few|TRBV29-1|TRBD1|TRBJ1-1
TGCAGCGTTGATCCCGGGACAGGGAACACTGAAGCTTTCTTT
CSVDPGTGNTEAFF
>NA|TRBV11-2|TRBD2|TRBJ2-2
TGTGCCAGCAGCTTAGGATATCGGGGGGGCCATACCGGGGAGCTGTTTTTT
CASSLGYRGGHTGELFF
>NA|TRBV6-6|TRBD1|TRBJ2-7
TGTGCCAGCAGTTACGTGACAGGGGCTCGGCAGTACTTC
CASSYVTGARQYF
>NA|TRBV30|NA|TRBJ2-6
TGTGCCTGGGGGGGCGGGGCCAACGTCCTGACTTTC
CAWGGGANVLTF
>NA|TRBV11-3|NA|TRBJ2-3
TGTGCCAGCAGCCTATCGAGAGATACGCAGTATTTT
CASSLSRDTQYF
>NA|TRBV14|NA|TRBJ1-2
TGTGCCAGCAGCCAAGGTGAGGGCTATGGCTACACCTTC
CASSQGEGYGYTF
>NA|TRBV7-2|TRBD2|TRBJ2-3
TGTGCCAGCAGCTTCCAAGCGGGAGGAGGGACAGATACGCAGTATTTT
CASSFQAGGGTDTQYF